One T cell receptor (beta chain) is described in this entry. The sample is drawn from a study of blood T cell repertoires in COVID-19. Germline trimming cut 5 bases from V and 0 bases from J; bases unmatched to any gene: 7. Germline CDR1 MDHEN, CDR2 SYDVKM. This CDR3 is 15 amino acids long. TCRdb's copy holds only in-frame clones and misses some; the assay was immunoSEQ multiplex PCR. The sample contains 140,000 or so clones, 84% of which appear only once. The chain links TRBV28 to TRBJ2-7; 7 bases are a match to TRBD2. This TCR was recovered from a man aged 25-40 years with COVID-19, enrolled during active disease. Sample: peripheral blood. The CDR3 DNA sequence: TGTGCCAGCAGTCGAAGCGGGACGTTCTCCTACGAGCAGTACTTC. This gives the protein CASSRSGTFSYEQYF.